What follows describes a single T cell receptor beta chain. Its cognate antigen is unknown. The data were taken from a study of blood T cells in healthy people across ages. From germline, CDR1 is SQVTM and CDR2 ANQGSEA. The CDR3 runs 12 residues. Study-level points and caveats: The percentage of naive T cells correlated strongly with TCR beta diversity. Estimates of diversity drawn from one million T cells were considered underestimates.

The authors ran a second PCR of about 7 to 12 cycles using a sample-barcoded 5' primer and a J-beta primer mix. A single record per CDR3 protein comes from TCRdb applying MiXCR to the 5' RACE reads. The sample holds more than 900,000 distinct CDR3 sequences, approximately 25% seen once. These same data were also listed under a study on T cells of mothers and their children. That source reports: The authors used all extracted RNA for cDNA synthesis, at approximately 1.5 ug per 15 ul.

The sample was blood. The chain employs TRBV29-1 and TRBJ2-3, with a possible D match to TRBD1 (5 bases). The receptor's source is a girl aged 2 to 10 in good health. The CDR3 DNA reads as TGCTGTTGCTCGCAGGGTGCAGATACGCAGTATTTT. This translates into CCCSQGADTQYF.